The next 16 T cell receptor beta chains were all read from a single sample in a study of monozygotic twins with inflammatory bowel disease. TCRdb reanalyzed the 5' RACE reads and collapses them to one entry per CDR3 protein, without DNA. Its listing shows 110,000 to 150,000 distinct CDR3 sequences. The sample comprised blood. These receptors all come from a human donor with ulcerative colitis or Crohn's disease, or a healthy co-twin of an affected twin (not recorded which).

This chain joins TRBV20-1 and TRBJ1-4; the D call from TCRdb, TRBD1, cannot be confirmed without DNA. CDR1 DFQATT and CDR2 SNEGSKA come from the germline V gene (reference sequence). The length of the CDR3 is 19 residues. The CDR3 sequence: CSARDPGTGATTTNEKLFF.

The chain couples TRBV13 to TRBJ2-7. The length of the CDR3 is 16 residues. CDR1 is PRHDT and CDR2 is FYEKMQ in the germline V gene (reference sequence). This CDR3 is CASSYPLDRASYEQYF.

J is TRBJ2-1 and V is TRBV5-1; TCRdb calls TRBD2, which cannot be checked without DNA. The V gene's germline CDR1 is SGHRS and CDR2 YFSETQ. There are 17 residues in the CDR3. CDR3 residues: CASSEDPPGASYNEQFF.

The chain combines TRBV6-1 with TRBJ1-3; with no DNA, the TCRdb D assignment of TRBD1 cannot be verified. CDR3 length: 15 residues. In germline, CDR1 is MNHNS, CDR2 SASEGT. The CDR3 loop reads CASRNRVVSGNTIYF.

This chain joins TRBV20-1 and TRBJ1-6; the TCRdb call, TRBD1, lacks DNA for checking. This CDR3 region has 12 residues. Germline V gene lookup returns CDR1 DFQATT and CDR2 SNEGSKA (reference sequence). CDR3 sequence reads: CSAGQGISPLHF.

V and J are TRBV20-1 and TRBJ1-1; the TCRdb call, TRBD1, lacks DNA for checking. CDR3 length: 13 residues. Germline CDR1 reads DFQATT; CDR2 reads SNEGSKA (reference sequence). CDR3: CSASTGKDTEAFF.

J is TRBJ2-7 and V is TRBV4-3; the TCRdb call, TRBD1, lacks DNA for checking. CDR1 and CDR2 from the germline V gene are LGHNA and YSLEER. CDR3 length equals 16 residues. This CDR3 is CASSQAPGEPYYEQYF.

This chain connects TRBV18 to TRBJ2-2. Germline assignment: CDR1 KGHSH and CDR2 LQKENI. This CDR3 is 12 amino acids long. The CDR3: CASSRDTGELFF.

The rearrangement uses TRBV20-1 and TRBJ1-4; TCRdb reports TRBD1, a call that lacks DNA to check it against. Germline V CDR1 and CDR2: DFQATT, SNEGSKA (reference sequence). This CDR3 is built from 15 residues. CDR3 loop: CSAPRQGVLIEKLFF.

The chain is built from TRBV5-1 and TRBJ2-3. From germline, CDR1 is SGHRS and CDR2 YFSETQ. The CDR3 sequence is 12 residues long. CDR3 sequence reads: CASRSSTDTQYF.

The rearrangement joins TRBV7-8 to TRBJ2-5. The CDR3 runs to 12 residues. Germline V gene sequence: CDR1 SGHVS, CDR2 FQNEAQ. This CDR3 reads CASTPRFETQYF.

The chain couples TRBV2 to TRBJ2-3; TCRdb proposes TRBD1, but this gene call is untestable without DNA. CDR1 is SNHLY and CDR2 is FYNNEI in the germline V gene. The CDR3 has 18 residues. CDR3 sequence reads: CASKTRTVNRGLADTQYF.

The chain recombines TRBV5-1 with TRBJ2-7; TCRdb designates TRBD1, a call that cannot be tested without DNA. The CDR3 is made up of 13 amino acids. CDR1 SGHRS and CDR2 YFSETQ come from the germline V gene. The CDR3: CASSFGQGNEQYF. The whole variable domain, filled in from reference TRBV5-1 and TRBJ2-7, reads KAGVTQTPRYLIKTRGQQVTLSCSPISGHRSVSWYQQTPGQGLQFLFEYFSETQRNKGNFPGRFSGRQFSNSRSEMNVSTLELGDSALYLCASSFGQGNEQYFGPGTRLTVT.

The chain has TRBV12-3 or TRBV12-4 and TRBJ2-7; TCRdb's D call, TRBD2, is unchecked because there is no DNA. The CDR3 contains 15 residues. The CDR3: CASSLRPGLNYEQYF.

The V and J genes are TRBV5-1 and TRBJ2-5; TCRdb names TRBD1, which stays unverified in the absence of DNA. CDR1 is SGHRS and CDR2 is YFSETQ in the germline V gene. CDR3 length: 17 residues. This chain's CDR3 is CASSSLRRRGGQETQYF.

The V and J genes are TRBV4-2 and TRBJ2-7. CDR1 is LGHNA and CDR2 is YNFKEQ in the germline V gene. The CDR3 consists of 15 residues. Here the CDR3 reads CASSQDSAVAYEQYF.